Presented here are 20 T cell receptor beta chains from one specimen sequenced in a study of blood T cell repertoires in COVID-19. This table comes from immunoSEQ multiplex PCR, and its TCRdb copy is limited to in-frame clones, with some not included. This table has some 300,000 clones, roughly 86% appearing once. Sequenced: peripheral blood. Source of these receptors: a woman under 40 with COVID-19, enrolled during active disease.

CDR3 in DNA: TGTGCCAGCAGCCTCGGGACAGGGGAGACAGATACGCAGTATTTT. It specifies CASSLGTGETDTQYF. The V and J genes are TRBV7-9 and TRBJ2-3; 10 bases agree with TRBD1. The CDR3 is 15 amino acids. Germline V gene sequence: CDR1 SEHNR, CDR2 FQNEAQ (reference sequence). Trimming cost V 5 bases and J 3 bases; bases outside gene matches: 5.

The CDR3 sequence is CASTDRDRPSYEQYV. In DNA, the CDR3 is TGTGCCAGCACGGACCGGGACAGACCCTCCTACGAGCAGTACGTC. The rearrangement joins TRBV21-1 to TRBJ2-7; TRBD1 is the table's D call and was not checked against the DNA. TRBV21-1 is flagged as a pseudogene. The CDR3 is 15 residues long.

V gene TRBV4-3 combines with J gene TRBJ2-7, with a weak D call TRBD1 (5 bases). Trimming stripped 0 bases from V and 3 bases from J, with 12 bases between. The CDR3 runs to 15 residues. Per the germline V gene, CDR1 is LGHNA and CDR2 is YSLEER. CDR3 nucleotide sequence: TGCGCCAGCAGCCAAGACAGGGTTGAACTCTACGAGCAGTACTTC. Encoded protein: CASSQDRVELYEQYF.

This chain links TRBV7-2 with TRBJ2-5, with D maybe TRBD1 (5 bases). V was trimmed by 5 bases and J by 5 bases, leaving 18 bases between them. CDR3 length: 15 residues. The germline gives CDR1 SGHTA, CDR2 FQGNSA. This chain's CDR3 is CASSPRAGYGETQYF. As DNA, the CDR3 is TGTGCCAGCAGCCCAAGGGCAGGGTATGGGGAGACCCAGTACTTC.

As for this clone: At one boundary the junction diverges from the germline segment, which might be a read error. The chain uses TRBV12-3 or TRBV12-4 and TRBJ2-3, with TRBD1 matching over 8 bases. The CDR3 runs 11 residues. The CDR3, as DNA: TGTGCCAGCAGTTTTGGACAGGGTCAGAGGTTT. Amino acids: CASSFGQGQRF.

The V and J genes are TRBV19 and TRBJ2-1; 11 nucleotides match TRBD2. The CDR3 is 15 residues long. V was clipped by 7 bases and J by 2 bases; unmatched bases: 4. Per germline, CDR1 LNHDA and CDR2 SQIVND (reference sequence). The CDR3 protein is CASNLAGGTYNEQFF. In DNA, the CDR3 is TGTGCCAGTAACCTAGCGGGGGGAACCTACAATGAGCAGTTCTTC.

The chain carries TRBV7-2 and TRBJ2-1; TRBD2 matches 10 bases. The CDR3 totals 18 residues. Germline CDR1 is SGHTA and CDR2 is FQGNSA. Unmatched junction bases numbered 15, after V lost 2 bases and J lost 8 bases. CDR3 sequence: CASSLLSFVLAGNDEQFF. In DNA, the CDR3 is TGTGCCAGCAGCTTATTGTCGTTTGTACTAGCGGGGAACGATGAGCAGTTCTTC.

The chain employs TRBV5-6 and TRBJ1-6; D remains unclear. This CDR3 contains 17 residues. V lost 0 bases and J lost 0, with 10 bases in between. Germline values: CDR1 SGHDT, CDR2 YYEEEE. The DNA of the CDR3 is TGTGCCAGCAGCTTGGACCCGAGCCCCTCCTATAATTCACCCCTCCACTTT. It specifies CASSLDPSPSYNSPLHF.

The gene calls are TRBV18 and TRBJ2-1; the match to TRBD2 covers 14 bases. Germline V lookup: CDR1 KGHSH, CDR2 LQKENI. V was pared by 4 bases and J by 6 bases, with 11 bases of the junction left unmatched. CDR3 length: 18 amino acids. The CDR3 region has the DNA TGTGCCAGCTCACTTCACGCTACCGGGACTAGCGGGGGCAATGAGCAGTTCTTC. This codes for CASSLHATGTSGGNEQFF.

V and J are TRBV6-5 and TRBJ2-7; D gene unclear. Germline V lookup: CDR1 MNHEY, CDR2 SVGAGI. V was cut by 5 bases and J by 6 bases, with 11 bases left in between. The CDR3 is 12 residues long. The CDR3 loop is CASSPVRCEQYV. The CDR3 DNA is TGTGCCAGCAGTCCCGTTCGGTGCGAGCAGTACGTC.

The chain joins TRBV5-6 to TRBJ2-5; D perhaps matches TRBD1 (6 bases). This CDR3 has 13 residues. Trimming pared 0 bases from V and 7 bases from J, leaving 10 bases between. CDR1 and CDR2 (germline): SGHDT, YYEEEE. CDR3 region: CASSLVGQPTQYF. The CDR3 DNA is TGTGCCAGCAGCTTGGTCGGACAGCCGACCCAGTACTTC.

This chain joins TRBV2 and TRBJ2-5; D unclear. Germline CDR1 SNHLY, CDR2 FYNNEI. The CDR3 contains 11 residues. V lost 7 bases, J lost 5 bases, and 8 bases lay in between. DNA of the CDR3: TGTGCCAGCAACCCCGAGGAGACCCAGTACTTC. Translation gives CASNPEETQYF.

The chain links TRBV5-4 to TRBJ2-1, with 11 nucleotides matching TRBD1. Germline V gene sequence: CDR1 SGHNT, CDR2 YYREEE (reference sequence). The CDR3 covers 15 residues. Trimming took 5 bases from V and 3 from J; bases not matched to a gene: 4. CDR3 residues: CASRSGTGGYNEQFF. In nucleotides, the CDR3 is TGTGCCAGCAGGTCCGGGACAGGGGGCTACAATGAGCAGTTCTTC.

V usage is TRBV18 and J usage is TRBJ2-5; D gene unclear. V was pared by 0 bases and J by 7 bases, with 9 bases between. The germline gives CDR1 KGHSH, CDR2 LQKENI. The CDR3 loop spans 13 amino acids. For the CDR3, the DNA is TGTGCCAGCTCACCACCAAGCGTAGGGACCCAGTACTTC. This translates into CASSPPSVGTQYF.

This chain uses TRBV27 with TRBJ1-6; 7 nucleotides line up with TRBD1. The V and J ends lost 3 bases and 4 bases, in that order; junction bases with no gene match: 12. Germline V gene data show CDR1 as MNHEY and CDR2 as SMNVEV (reference sequence). CDR3 size: 18 residues. The chain's CDR3 is CASSFRPSGTVYNSPLHF. The CDR3 DNA sequence: TGTGCCAGCAGTTTCCGCCCTTCCGGGACAGTTTATAATTCACCCCTCCACTTT.

On this clone itself: The sample contains more than one DNA sequence encoding this CDR3. The chain carries TRBV11-2 and TRBJ2-3; 11 bases match TRBD2. J lost 3 bases, V lost 5 bases, and 1 base had no gene match. This CDR3 is built from 14 residues. Germline CDR1 SGHAT, CDR2 FQNNGV. CDR3 protein: CASSLAGGTDTQYF. In DNA form, the CDR3 reads TGTGCCAGCAGCCTAGCGGGGGGTACAGATACGCAGTATTTT.

This rearrangement joins TRBV6-5 to TRBJ2-7; D call uncertain. In germline, CDR1 is MNHEY, CDR2 SVGAGI. CDR3 length: 11 amino acids. Trimming removed 7 bases at V and 3 bases at J, with 7 bases between. CDR3 residues: CASKEIYEQYF. CDR3 bases: TGTGCCAGCAAGGAGATCTACGAGCAGTACTTC.

This rearrangement joins TRBV4-1 to TRBJ1-1, with a weak D call TRBD1 (5 bases). This CDR3 region has 16 residues. The germline gives CDR1 MGHRA, CDR2 YSYEKL. Deletions cut 3 bases from V and 1 base from J, with 15 bases between. The CDR3 nucleotides read TGCGCCAGCAGCCAGGCCCGGGGGGGATCGAACACTGAAGCTTTCTTT. Translation gives CASSQARGGSNTEAFF.

The chain carries TRBV6-2 or TRBV6-3 and TRBJ2-3; 7 bases are a match to TRBD2. The germline V gene has CDR1 MNHEY and CDR2 SVGEGT. The CDR3 runs to 16 residues. V shed 5 bases and J 2 bases; nucleotides not matched to a gene: 10. The CDR3 spells CASSNQASGDTDTQYF. As DNA, the CDR3 is TGTGCCAGCAGTAACCAAGCCAGCGGGGACACAGATACGCAGTATTTT.

Here the CDR3 reads CASSLSGYPDNEQFF. The CDR3 DNA reads TGCGCCAGCAGCTTGAGCGGATACCCAGACAATGAGCAGTTCTTC. This chain links TRBV5-1 with TRBJ2-1, with a weak D call TRBD2 (5 bases). Deletions cut 1 base from V and 5 bases from J, with 13 bases between. Germline loops: CDR1 SGHRS, CDR2 YFSETQ. This CDR3 has 15 amino acids.